This TCR beta chain was profiled in a study of cytomegalovirus exposure and HLA in healthy donors. Overall study: Later analysis reported that the 130 or so validation repertoires shared the platform of the 650 to 700 first-cohort repertoires. Overall study results and limits: Reports credit the classifier with highly specific, highly sensitive diagnosis of cytomegalovirus status. A subsequent analysis found that TCR clusters from the first cohort also tended to co-occur in the approximately 130 validation repertoires, with 94% of cluster scores above 0.

Profiled with immunoSEQ multiplex PCR; TCRdb holds only in-frame clones, not every one. This sample yields some 88,000 clones, of which roughly 97% are seen a single time; 0.6% to 0.95% belongs to the top ten. The donors were in the roughly 120-subject validation cohort, distinct from the roughly 600-subject first cohort. Concerning this clone: Its antigen remains unknown.

The V end lost 4 bases, the J end lost 5 bases, and 23 bases lay between the germline ends. Germline-derived CDR1 and CDR2 are SEHNR and FQNEAQ (reference sequence). The CDR3 contains 17 residues. The source material was PBMCs. This TCR derives from a man between 18 and 29 years old in good health and CMV-seronegative. The rearrangement uses TRBV7-9 and TRBJ2-5; D perhaps matches TRBD2 (6 bases). The CDR3 loop is CASSSPRLVSNRETQYF. The CDR3 DNA reads as TGTGCCAGCAGCTCGCCCCGACTAGTGAGTAACCGGGAGACCCAGTACTTC.